This T cell receptor (beta chain) derives from a study of a mutant IDH1 vaccine in newly diagnosed glioma. Time point reported: baseline, week 1 (first vaccination visit). As for treatment: pre-vaccination baseline after standard-of-care therapy. Libraries were prepared by immunoSEQ multiplex PCR; TCRdb keeps only in-frame clonotypes and omits some of them. This sample has approximately 52,000 clones, with over 65% found just once. Per the germline V gene, CDR1 is MNHEY and CDR2 is SVGAGI. Trimming at V came to 6 bases and at J to 2 bases, leaving 5 bases not matched to a gene. The CDR3 is 14 residues long.

V is TRBV6-5 and J is TRBJ2-7; 9 bases map to TRBD1. Sequences were derived from PBMCs, sampled from a glioma patient treated with radiotherapy, temozolomide or both. This receptor was taken from a middle-aged woman with glioma. The CDR3 here is CASRLQGAAYEQYF. The CDR3, as DNA: TGTGCCAGCAGGCTACAGGGGGCGGCCTACGAGCAGTACTTC.